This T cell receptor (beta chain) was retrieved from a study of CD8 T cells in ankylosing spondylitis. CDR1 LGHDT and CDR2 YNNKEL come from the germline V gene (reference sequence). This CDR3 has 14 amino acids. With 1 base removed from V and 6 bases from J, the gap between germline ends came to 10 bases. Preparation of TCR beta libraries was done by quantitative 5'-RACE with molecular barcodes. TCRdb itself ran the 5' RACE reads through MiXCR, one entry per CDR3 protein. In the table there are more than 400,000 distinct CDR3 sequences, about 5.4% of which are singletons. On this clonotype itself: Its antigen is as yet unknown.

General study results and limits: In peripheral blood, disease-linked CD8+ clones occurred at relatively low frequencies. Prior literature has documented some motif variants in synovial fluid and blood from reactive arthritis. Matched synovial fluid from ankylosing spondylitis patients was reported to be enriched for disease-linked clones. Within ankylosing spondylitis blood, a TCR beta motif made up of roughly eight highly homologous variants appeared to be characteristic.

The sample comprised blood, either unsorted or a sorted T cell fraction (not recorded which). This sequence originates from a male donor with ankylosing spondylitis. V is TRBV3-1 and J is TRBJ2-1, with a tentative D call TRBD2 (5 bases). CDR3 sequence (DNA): TGTGCCAGCAGCCAAGTCAGACTATCCAATGAGCAGTTCTTC. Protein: CASSQVRLSNEQFF.